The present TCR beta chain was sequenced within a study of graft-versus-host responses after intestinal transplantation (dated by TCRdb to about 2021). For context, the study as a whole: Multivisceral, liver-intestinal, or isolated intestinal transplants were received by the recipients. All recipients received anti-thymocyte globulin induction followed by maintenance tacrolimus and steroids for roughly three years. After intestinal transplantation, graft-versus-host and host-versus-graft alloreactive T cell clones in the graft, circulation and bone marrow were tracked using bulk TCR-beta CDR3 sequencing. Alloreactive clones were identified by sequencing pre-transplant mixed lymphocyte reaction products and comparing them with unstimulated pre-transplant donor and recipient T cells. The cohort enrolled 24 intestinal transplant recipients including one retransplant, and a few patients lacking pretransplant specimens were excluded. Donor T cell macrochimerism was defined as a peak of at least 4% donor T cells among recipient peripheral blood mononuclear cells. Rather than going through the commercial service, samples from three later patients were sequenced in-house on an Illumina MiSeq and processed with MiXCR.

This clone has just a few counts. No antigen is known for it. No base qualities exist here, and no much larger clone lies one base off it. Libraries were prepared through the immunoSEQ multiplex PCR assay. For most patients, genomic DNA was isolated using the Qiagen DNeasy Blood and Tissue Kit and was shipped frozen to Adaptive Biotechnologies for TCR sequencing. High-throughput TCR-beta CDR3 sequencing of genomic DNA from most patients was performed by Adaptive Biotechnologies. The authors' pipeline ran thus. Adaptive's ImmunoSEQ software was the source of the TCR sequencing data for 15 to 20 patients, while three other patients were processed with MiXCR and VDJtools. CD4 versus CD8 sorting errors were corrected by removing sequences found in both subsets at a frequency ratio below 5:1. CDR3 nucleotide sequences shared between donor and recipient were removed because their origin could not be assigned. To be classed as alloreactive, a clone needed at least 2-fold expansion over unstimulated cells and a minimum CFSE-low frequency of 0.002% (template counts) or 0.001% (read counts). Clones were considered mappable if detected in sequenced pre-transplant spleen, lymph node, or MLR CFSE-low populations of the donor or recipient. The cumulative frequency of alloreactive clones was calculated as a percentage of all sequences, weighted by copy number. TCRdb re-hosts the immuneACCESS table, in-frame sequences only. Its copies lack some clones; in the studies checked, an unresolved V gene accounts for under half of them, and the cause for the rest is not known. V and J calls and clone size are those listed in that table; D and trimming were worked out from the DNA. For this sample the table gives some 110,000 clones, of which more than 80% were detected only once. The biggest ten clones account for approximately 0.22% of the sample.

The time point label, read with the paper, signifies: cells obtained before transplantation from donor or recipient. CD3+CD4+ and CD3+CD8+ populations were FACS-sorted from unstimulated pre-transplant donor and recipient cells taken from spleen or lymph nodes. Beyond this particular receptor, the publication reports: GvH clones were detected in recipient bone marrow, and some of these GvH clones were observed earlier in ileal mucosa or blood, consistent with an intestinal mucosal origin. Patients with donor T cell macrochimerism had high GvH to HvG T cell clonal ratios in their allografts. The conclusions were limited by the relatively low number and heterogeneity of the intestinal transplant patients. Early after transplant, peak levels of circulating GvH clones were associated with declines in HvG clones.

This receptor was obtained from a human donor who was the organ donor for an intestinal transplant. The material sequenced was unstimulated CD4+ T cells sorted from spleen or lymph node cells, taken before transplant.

The DNA sequence is TGTGCCAGCAGCACCGGACAGTCAGCAACTAATGAAAAACTGTTTTTT. It translates as CASSTGQSATNEKLFF. The V gene is TRBV7-9 and the J gene is TRBJ1-4; D gene: possibly TRBD1, on 6 matching bases. Looking up the germline V gene (reference sequence) yields CDR1 SEHNR and CDR2 FQNEAQ. The CDR3 starts with the cysteine, ends with the phenylalanine, and has 16 residues. The kept DNA is CDR3 alone, 48 bases in frame from the first base. At the junction V is shortened by 5 bases and J by 0 bases, with 13 bases in between. The full variable domain, completed from the reference TRBV7-9 and TRBJ1-4 proteins outside the CDR3, reads DTGVSQNPRHKITKRGQNVTFRCDPISEHNRLYWYRQTLGQGPEFLTYFQNEAQLEKSRLLSDRFSAERPKGSFSTLEIQRTEQGDSAMYLCASSTGQSATNEKLFFGSGTQLSVL.